This TCR beta chain was found in a study of patients and donors after allogeneic stem cell transplantation. This CDR3 region has 13 residues. The germline V gene encodes CDR1 SQVTM and CDR2 ANQGSEA. TCRdb recomputed calls from the RT-PCR reads with MiXCR, one row per CDR3 protein. This table has about 160,000 distinct CDR3 sequences, about a third appearing once. Worth noting for this clonotype: A read error may produce the germline difference seen at one junction end.

The V gene is TRBV29-1, the J gene TRBJ2-3, with D possibly TRBD1 on 6 matching bases. The receptor was derived from a human donor who was either an allogeneic HSCT recipient or a stem cell or donor lymphocyte infusion donor (not recorded which). It is not recorded whose cells these are; they may come from a transplant donor. Material: blood, either unsorted or a sorted T cell fraction (not recorded which). Here the CDR3 DNA reads TGCAGCGTTCGGGCAGGGGTTAGAAATACGCAGTGTTTT. This translates into CSVRAGVRNTQCF.